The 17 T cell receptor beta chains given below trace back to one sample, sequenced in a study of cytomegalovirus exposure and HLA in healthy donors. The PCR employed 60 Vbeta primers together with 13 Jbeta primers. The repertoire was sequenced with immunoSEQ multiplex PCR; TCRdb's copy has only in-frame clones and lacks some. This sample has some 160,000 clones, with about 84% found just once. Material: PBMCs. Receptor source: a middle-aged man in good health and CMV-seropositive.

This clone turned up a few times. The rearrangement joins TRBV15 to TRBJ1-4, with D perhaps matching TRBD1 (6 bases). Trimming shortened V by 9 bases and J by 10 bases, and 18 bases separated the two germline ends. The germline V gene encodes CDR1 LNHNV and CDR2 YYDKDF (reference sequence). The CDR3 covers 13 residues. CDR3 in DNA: TGTGCCACGAGAGGGGGGGGGCGAGGAAAACTGTTTTTT. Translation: CATRGGGRGKLFF.

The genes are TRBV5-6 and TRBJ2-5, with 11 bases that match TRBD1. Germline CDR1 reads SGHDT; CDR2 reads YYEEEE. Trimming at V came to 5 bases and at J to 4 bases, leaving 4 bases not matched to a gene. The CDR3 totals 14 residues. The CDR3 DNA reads TGTGCCAGCAGTTCCGGACAGGGGGCAGAGACCCAGTACTTC. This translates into CASSSGQGAETQYF.

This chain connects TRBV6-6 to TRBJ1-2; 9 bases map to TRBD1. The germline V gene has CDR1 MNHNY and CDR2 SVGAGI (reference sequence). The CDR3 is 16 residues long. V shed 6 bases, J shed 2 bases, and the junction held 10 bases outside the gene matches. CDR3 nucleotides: TGTGCCAGCAGGGGGGACAGGGACTTTTCGAACTATGGCTACACCTTC. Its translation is CASRGDRDFSNYGYTF.

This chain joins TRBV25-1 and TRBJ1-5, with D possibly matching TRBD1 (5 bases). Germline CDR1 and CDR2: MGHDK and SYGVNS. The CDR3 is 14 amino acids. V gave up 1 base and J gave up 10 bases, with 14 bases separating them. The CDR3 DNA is TGTGCCAGCAGTGAATTGGACGGGGGGAGTCCCCAGCATTTT. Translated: CASSELDGGSPQHF.

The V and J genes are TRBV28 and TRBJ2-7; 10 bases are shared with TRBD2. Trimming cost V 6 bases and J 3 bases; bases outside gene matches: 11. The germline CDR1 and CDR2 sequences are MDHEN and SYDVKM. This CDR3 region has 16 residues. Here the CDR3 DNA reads TGTGCCAGCAGCGGCAAACTAGCGGGGAGTTTCTACGAGCAGTACTTC. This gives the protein CASSGKLAGSFYEQYF.

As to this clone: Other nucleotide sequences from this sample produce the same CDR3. CDR3 loop: CSARDRETQYF. The CDR3 bases are TGCAGTGCTAGAGACCGAGAGACCCAGTACTTC. The chain uses TRBV20-1 and TRBJ2-5, with no clear D. The CDR3 runs to 11 residues. Trimming stripped 0 bases from V and 4 bases from J, with 3 bases between. CDR1 is DFQATT, CDR2 SNEGSKA, per germline (reference sequence).

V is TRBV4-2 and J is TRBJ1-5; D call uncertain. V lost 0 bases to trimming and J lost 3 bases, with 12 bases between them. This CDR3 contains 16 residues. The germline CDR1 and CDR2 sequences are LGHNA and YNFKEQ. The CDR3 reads CASSQDLGGINQPQHF. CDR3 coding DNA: TGTGCCAGCAGCCAAGACCTAGGAGGGATCAATCAGCCCCAGCATTTT.

The CDR3 nucleotides read TGTGCCAGCAGCTTCCAAGCGGGGGGGCCGGCAGATACGCAGTATTTT. Its translation is CASSFQAGGPADTQYF. The gene calls are TRBV11-2 and TRBJ2-3; 10 nucleotides match TRBD2. The CDR3 runs to 16 residues. Germline CDR1 SGHAT, CDR2 FQNNGV. The J segment lost 4 bases and the V segment lost 3 bases, leaving 7 bases of the junction unmatched.

CDR3 amino acids: CASSYDRDSGNTIYF. The CDR3 region has the DNA TGTGCCAGCAGTTACGACAGGGACTCTGGAAACACCATATATTTT. The rearrangement uses TRBV6-5 and TRBJ1-3; 7 nucleotides agree with TRBD1. The germline gives CDR1 MNHEY, CDR2 SVGAGI. J lost 0 bases, V lost 2 bases, and 1 base had no gene match. The CDR3 loop spans 15 amino acids.

CDR3 bases: TGTGCCATCAGGACACAGGGCCACACTGAAGCTTTCTTT. Translating it yields CAIRTQGHTEAFF. The rearrangement joins TRBV10-3 to TRBJ1-1, with a tentative D call TRBD1 (6 bases). CDR1 is ENHRY and CDR2 is SYGVKD in the germline V gene. The CDR3 runs to 13 residues. V gave up 6 bases and J gave up 3 bases, with 11 bases separating them.

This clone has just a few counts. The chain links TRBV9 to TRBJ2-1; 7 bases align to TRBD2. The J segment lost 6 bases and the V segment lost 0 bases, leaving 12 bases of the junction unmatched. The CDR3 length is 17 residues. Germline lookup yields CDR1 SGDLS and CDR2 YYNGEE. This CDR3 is CASSVGGGTRVGNEQFF. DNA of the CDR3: TGTGCCAGCAGCGTAGGGGGGGGAACTAGGGTAGGCAATGAGCAGTTCTTC.

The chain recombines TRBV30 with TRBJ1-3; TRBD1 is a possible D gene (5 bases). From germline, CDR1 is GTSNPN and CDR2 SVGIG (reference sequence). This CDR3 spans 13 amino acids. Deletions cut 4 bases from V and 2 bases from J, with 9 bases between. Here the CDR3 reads CAWNWGAGNTIYF. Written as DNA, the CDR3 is TGTGCCTGGAATTGGGGGGCTGGAAACACCATATATTTT.

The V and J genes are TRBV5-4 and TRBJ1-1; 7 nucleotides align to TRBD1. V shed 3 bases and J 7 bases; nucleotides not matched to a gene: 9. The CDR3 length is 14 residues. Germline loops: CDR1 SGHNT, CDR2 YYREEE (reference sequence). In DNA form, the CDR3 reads TGTGCCAGCAGCTCGCAGACAGGGATAGGTGAAGCTTTCTTT. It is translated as CASSSQTGIGEAFF.

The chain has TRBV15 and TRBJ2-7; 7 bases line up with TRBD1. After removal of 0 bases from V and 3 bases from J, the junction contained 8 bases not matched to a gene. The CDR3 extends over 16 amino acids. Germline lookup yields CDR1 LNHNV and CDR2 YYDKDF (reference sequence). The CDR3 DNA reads TGTGCCACCAGCAGAGAGGGCTCAGGGGGTAGCTACGAGCAGTACTTC. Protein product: CATSREGSGGSYEQYF.

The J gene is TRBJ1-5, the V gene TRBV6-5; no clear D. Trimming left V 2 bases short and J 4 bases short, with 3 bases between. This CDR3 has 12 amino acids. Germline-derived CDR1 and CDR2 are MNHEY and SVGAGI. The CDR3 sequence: CASSYRNQPQHF. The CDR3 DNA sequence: TGTGCCAGCAGTTACCGGAATCAGCCCCAGCATTTT.

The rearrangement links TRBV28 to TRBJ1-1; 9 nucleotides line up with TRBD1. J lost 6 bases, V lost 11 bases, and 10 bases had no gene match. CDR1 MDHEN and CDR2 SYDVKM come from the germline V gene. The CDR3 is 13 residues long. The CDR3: CACDRGIIPEAFF. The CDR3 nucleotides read TGTGCCTGTGACAGGGGGATAATCCCTGAAGCTTTCTTT.

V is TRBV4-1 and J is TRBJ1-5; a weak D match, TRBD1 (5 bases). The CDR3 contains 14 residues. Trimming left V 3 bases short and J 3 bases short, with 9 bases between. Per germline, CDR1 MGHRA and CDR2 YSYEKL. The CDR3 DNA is TGCGCCAGCAGCCACACAGGAGCCAATCAGCCCCAGCATTTT. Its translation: CASSHTGANQPQHF.